The 17 T cell receptor beta chains in this list originate from one sample, sequenced in a study of T cell repertoires in cytomegalovirus infection. TCRdb reanalysed the reads using MiXCR and keeps one entry per CDR3 protein. The sample consists of approximately 500,000 distinct CDR3 sequences, about 11% of them appearing once. Sequences were obtained from PBMCs. Receptors were obtained from a human donor in good health (CMV status not recorded). Some clones in this sample may be carry-over from other donors' samples.

J is TRBJ2-1 and V is TRBV9; D gene unclear. CDR1 and CDR2 from the germline V gene are SGDLS and YYNGEE. V was cut by 1 base and J by 5 bases, with 10 bases left in between. This CDR3 region has 14 residues. DNA for the CDR3: TGTGCCAGCAGCGTAATGGTTGAGAACAATGAGCAGTTCTTC. Its protein product is CASSVMVENNEQFF.

V usage is TRBV6-5 and J usage is TRBJ2-3; TRBD2 is a possible D gene (6 bases). In germline, CDR1 is MNHEY, CDR2 SVGAGI. This CDR3 contains 17 residues. Trimming shortened V by 7 bases and J by 0 bases, and 20 bases separated the two germline ends. CDR3 nucleotide sequence: TGTGCCAGCACCCACAAGACCGGGACTCCTAGCACAGATACGCAGTATTTT. Protein: CASTHKTGTPSTDTQYF.

The chain recombines TRBV28 with TRBJ2-4; the D is unclear. V gave up 3 bases and J gave up 8 bases, with 11 bases separating them. The germline CDR1 and CDR2 sequences are MDHEN and SYDVKM. The CDR3 sequence is 13 residues long. CDR3: CASSFPNGHIQYF. The CDR3, as DNA: TGTGCCAGCAGTTTTCCCAATGGGCACATTCAGTACTTC.

Notes on this clonotype: Possible read error: a much larger clone is one base away. This chain uses TRBV6-6 with TRBJ2-2; D call uncertain. CDR3 length equals 14 residues. Germline V lookup: CDR1 MNHNY, CDR2 SVGAGI (reference sequence). The CDR3 sequence: CASIYDGNTGELFF. The CDR3 nucleotides are TGTGCCAGCATTTACGACGGTAACACCGGGGAGCTGTTTTTT.

The sample holds many counts of this clonotype. CDR3 nucleotide sequence: TGTGCCAGCAGCGAAACTGGACTAGCGGGGGAGGAGCAGTACTTC. Amino acid sequence: CASSETGLAGEEQYF. This chain joins TRBV7-3 and TRBJ2-7; 13 nucleotides match TRBD2. The germline V gene encodes CDR1 SGHTA and CDR2 FQGTGA. V shed 5 bases, J shed 7 bases, and the junction held 8 bases outside the gene matches. CDR3 size: 15 residues.

This sequence joins TRBV11-2 and TRBJ2-7; D may be TRBD2 (5 bases). CDR1 is SGHAT, CDR2 FQNNGV, per germline. CDR3 length: 17 residues. V lost 2 bases, J lost 2 bases, and 19 bases lay in between. The CDR3 DNA reads as TGTGCCAGCAGCTTACGGGGTTGGGATACGGGGACCTACGAGCAGTACTTC. It encodes CASSLRGWDTGTYEQYF.

The chain employs TRBV24-1 and TRBJ2-2, with D possibly being TRBD2 (6 bases). The CDR3 length is 15 residues. Germline V gene lookup returns CDR1 KGHDR and CDR2 SFDVKD. Trimming left V 6 bases short and J 4 bases short, with 14 bases between. In DNA form, the CDR3 reads TGTGCCACCAGTAAGGAGGGATCGACCACCGGGGAGCTGTTTTTT. Translating it yields CATSKEGSTTGELFF.

This clonotype was seen ten or more times. A much larger clone sits a single nucleotide away, making a read error possible. The chain carries TRBV11-3 and TRBJ1-1; D unresolved. CDR3 length: 13 amino acids. V lost 3 bases and J 1 base, leaving 6 bases between the germline ends. Germline V gives CDR1 SGHNT, CDR2 YENEEA. CDR3 nucleotide sequence: TGTGCCAGCAGCTTCCAGACGAACACTGAAGCTTTCTTT. Translated: CASSFQTNTEAFF. The whole variable domain, remainder taken from reference TRBV11-3 and TRBJ1-1, is EAGVVQSPRYKIIEKKQPVAFWCNPISGHNTLYWYLQNLGQGPELLIRYENEEAVDDSQLPKDRFSAERLKGVDSTLKIQPAELGDSAVYLCASSFQTNTEAFFGQGTRLTVV.

This clonotype was detected ten times or more. V and J are TRBV5-4 and TRBJ2-1, with D unresolved. The V gene's germline CDR1 is SGHNT and CDR2 YYREEE (reference sequence). The CDR3 loop spans 14 amino acids. Trimming took off 4 bases at V and 8 bases at J, with 16 bases between the two ends. The chain's CDR3 is CASSPALNADEQFF. In DNA form, the CDR3 reads TGTGCCAGCAGCCCGGCCCTCAACGCCGATGAGCAGTTCTTC.

This clonotype was found many times. The CDR3 nucleotides read TGTGCCAGCAGCCAAATCGTCTTGAACACTGAAGCTTTCTTT. It codes for CASSQIVLNTEAFF. V gene TRBV5-5 combines with J gene TRBJ1-1; D unresolved. Trimming stripped 4 bases from V and 0 bases from J, with 10 bases between. The CDR3 consists of 14 residues. The V gene's germline CDR1 is SGHKS and CDR2 YYEKEE (reference sequence).

This clonotype occurred many times. The chain is built from TRBV7-2 and TRBJ2-5, with D unresolved. Trimming left V 5 bases short and J 7 bases short, with 11 bases between. The germline CDR1 and CDR2 sequences are SGHTA and FQGNSA. The CDR3 spans 12 residues. CDR3 residues: CASSAVKGTQYF. The CDR3 bases are TGTGCCAGCAGCGCAGTTAAAGGGACCCAGTACTTC.

For the CDR3, the DNA is TGTGCCAGCAGCTTCGGGACAGAGCTAATGAGGGAGCAGTTCTTC. It is translated as CASSFGTELMREQFF. The chain carries TRBV13 and TRBJ2-1; TRBD1 matches at 7 bases. This CDR3 is 15 amino acids long. Germline V gene sequence: CDR1 PRHDT, CDR2 FYEKMQ (reference sequence). Trimming removed 3 bases from V and 10 bases from J; junction bases left unmatched: 12. The complete variable domain, with remaining parts taken from reference TRBV13 and TRBJ2-1, reads AAGVIQSPRHLIKEKRETATLKCYPIPRHDTVYWYQQGPGQDPQFLISFYEKMQSDKGSIPDRFSAQQFSDYHSELNMSSLELGDSALYFCASSFGTELMREQFFGPGTRLTVL.

The chain joins TRBV20-1 to TRBJ2-1; the D call may be TRBD1 or TRBD2 (5 bases each). The CDR3 consists of 13 residues. V was pared by 2 bases and J by 6 bases, with 11 bases between. Looked up from germline, CDR1 is DFQATT and CDR2 is SNEGSKA (reference sequence). Written as DNA, the CDR3 is TGCAGTGCTAGACTGGGGGTAGGCAATGAGCAGTTCTTC. Amino acid sequence: CSARLGVGNEQFF.

This sequence joins TRBV28 and TRBJ1-6; no reliable D call. CDR3 length: 13 residues. Trimming took 1 base from V and 9 from J, leaving 7 bases between them. Germline lookup yields CDR1 MDHEN and CDR2 SYDVKM. In DNA form, the CDR3 reads TGTGCCAGCAGTTTATTACATAGTTCACCCCTCCACTTT. It specifies CASSLLHSSPLHF.

This clonotype was observed many times. The V call is TRBV6-5, the J call TRBJ2-7; D tentatively reads TRBD1 or TRBD2 (6 bases each). The CDR3 runs 14 residues. Trimming cost V 6 bases and J 2 bases, with 14 bases left between them. Germline lookup yields CDR1 MNHEY and CDR2 SVGAGI. CDR3 bases: TGTGCCAGCAGACGCGGGACAACTACCTACGAGCAGTACTTC. Its protein is CASRRGTTTYEQYF.

This clonotype occurred a few times. The rearrangement links TRBV20-1 to TRBJ2-5; D perhaps matches TRBD2 (6 bases). The CDR3 contains 14 residues. Looked up from germline, CDR1 is DFQATT and CDR2 is SNEGSKA (reference sequence). Between the trimmed V and J ends, which lost 5 bases and 7 bases, there was a span of 20 bases. CDR3 DNA: TGCAGTGCTTTAAATAGCGGACCACCGAGGACCCAGTACTTC. Its protein product is CSALNSGPPRTQYF.

CDR3 nucleotide sequence: TGTGCCAGTACATGGGGCAACGAGCAGTACTTC. The encoded protein is CASTWGNEQYF. The rearrangement uses TRBV27 and TRBJ2-7; perhaps TRBD1 as D (5 bases). This CDR3 region has 11 residues. The germline V gene has CDR1 MNHEY and CDR2 SMNVEV (reference sequence). Trimming shortened V by 9 bases and J by 5 bases, and 11 bases separated the two germline ends.